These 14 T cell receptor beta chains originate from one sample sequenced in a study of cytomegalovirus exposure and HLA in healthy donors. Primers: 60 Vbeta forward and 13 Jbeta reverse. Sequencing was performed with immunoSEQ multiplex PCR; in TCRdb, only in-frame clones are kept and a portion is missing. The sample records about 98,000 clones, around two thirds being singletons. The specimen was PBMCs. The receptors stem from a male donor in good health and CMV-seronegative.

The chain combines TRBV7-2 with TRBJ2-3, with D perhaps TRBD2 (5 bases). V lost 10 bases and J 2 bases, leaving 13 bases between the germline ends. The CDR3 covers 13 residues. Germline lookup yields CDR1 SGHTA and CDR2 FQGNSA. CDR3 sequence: CATGLIDTDTQYF. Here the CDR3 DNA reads TGTGCCACAGGACTGATAGACACAGATACGCAGTATTTT.

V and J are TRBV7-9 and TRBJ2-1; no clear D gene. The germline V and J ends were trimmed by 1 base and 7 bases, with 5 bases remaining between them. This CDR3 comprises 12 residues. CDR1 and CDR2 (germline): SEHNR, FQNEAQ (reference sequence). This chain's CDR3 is CASSLVLNEQFF. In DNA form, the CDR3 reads TGTGCCAGCAGCTTAGTTTTAAATGAGCAGTTCTTC.

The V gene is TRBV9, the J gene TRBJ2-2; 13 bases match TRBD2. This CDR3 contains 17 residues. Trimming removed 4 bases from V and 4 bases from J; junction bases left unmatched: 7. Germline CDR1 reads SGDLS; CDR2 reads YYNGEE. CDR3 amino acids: CASSPRRTSGSTGELFF. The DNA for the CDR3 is TGTGCCAGCAGCCCCCGTCGGACTAGCGGGAGCACCGGGGAGCTGTTTTTT.

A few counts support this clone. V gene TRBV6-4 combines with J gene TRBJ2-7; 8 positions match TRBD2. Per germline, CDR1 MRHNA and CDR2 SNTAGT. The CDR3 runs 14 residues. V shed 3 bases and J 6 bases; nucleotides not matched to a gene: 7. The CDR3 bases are TGTGCCAGCAGTGATCGCCAGCGGGAGATCGAGCAGTACTTC. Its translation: CASSDRQREIEQYF.

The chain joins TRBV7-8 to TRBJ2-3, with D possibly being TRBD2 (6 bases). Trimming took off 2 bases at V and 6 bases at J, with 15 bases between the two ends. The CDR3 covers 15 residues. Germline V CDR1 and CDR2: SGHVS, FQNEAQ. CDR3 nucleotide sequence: TGTGCCAGCAGCTTAAGGCGGGAAGGGTCGGATACGCAGTATTTT. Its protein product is CASSLRREGSDTQYF.

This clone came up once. The chain's CDR3 is CASSLVGRETEAFF. The DNA for the CDR3 is TGTGCCAGCAGCTTAGTAGGGAGGGAAACTGAAGCTTTCTTT. The genes are TRBV7-9 and TRBJ1-1; D uncertain. With 1 base removed from V and 5 bases from J, the gap between germline ends came to 11 bases. The CDR3 length is 14 residues. CDR1 is SEHNR and CDR2 is FQNEAQ in the germline V gene (reference sequence).

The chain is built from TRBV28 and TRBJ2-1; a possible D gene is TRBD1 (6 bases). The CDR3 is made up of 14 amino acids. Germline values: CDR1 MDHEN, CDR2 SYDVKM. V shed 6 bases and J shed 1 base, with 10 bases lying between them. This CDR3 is CASRFQGSYNEQFF. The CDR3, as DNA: TGTGCCAGCAGGTTCCAGGGGTCCTACAATGAGCAGTTCTTC.

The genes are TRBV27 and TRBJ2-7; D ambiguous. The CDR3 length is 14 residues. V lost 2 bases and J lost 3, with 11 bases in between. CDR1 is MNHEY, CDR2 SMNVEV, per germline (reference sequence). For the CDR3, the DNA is TGTGCCAGCAGTTTAAGGCAGGATTACTACGAGCAGTACTTC. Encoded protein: CASSLRQDYYEQYF.

The CDR3 DNA follows: TGTGCCAGCAGCCCCGTAAATTGGAGCCGGGGGACCCAGTACTTC. Its translation is CASSPVNWSRGTQYF. V is TRBV28 and J is TRBJ2-5; a possible D gene is TRBD2 (5 bases). V gave up 6 bases and J gave up 7 bases, with 21 bases separating them. The CDR3 totals 15 residues. Germline V gene data show CDR1 as MDHEN and CDR2 as SYDVKM.

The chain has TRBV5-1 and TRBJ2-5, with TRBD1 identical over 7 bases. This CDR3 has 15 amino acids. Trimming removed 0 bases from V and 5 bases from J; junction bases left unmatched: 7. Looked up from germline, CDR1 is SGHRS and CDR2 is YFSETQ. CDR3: CASSLDGTGEETQYF. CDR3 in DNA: TGCGCCAGCAGCTTGGACGGAACAGGGGAGGAGACCCAGTACTTC.

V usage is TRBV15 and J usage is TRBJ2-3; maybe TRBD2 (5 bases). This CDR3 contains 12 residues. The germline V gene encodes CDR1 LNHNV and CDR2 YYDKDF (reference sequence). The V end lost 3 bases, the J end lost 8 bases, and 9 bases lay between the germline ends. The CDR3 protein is CATSSPRGTQYF. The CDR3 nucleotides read TGTGCCACCAGCAGCCCCCGGGGTACGCAGTATTTT. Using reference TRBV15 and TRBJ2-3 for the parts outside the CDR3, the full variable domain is DAMVIQNPRYQVTQFGKPVTLSCSQTLNHNVMYWYQQKSSQAPKLLFHYYDKDFNNEADTPDNFQSRRPNTSFCFLDIRSPGLGDTAMYLCATSSPRGTQYFGPGTRLTVL.

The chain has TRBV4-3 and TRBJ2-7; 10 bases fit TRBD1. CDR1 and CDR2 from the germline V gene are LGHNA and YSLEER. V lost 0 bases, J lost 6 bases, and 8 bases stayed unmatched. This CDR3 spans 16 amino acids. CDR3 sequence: CASSQDLGQGLFEQYF. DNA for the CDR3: TGCGCCAGCAGCCAAGACTTGGGACAGGGGTTATTCGAGCAGTACTTC.

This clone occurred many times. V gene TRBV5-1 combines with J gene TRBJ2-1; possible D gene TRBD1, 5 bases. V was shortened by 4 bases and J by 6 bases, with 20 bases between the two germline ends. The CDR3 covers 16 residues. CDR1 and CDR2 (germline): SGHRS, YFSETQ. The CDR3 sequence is CASSLTTGEVSNEQFF. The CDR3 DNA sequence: TGCGCCAGCAGCCTTACAACAGGAGAGGTATCCAATGAGCAGTTCTTC.

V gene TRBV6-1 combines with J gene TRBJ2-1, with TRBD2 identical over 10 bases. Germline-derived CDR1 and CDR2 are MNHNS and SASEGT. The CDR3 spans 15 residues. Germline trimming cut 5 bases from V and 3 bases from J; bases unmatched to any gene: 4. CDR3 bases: TGTGCCAGCAGTTTCCCTAGCGGGAGCTACAATGAGCAGTTCTTC. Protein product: CASSFPSGSYNEQFF.